This T cell receptor beta chain was profiled in a study of metastatic and nonmetastatic thyroid tumors. Looking at the study overall: The authors compared repertoires across blood and tumor or nodule tissue from malignant and benign thyroid patients. Overall study findings and caveats: Across blood and tumor, TCR beta diversity in malignant thyroid tumors was reportedly significantly higher than in benign nodules.

How the authors handled the data: Differences in CDR3 between clinicopathological groups were drawn on to build a classifier intended to discriminate distant-metastatic papillary thyroid cancer patients. TCRdb reprocessed the PCR reads via MiXCR. TCRdb's processing, not the authors' own work, is the source of the V and J calls. The sample includes 25,000 to 35,000 clones, about 15% of them seen just once. Thyroid surgery was preceded by no treatment in any patient. The CDR3 is made up of 15 amino acids. Per the germline V gene, CDR1 is KGHDR and CDR2 is SFDVKD. V was shortened by 9 bases and J by 0 bases, with 16 bases between the two germline ends. This clone was observed at least ten times. Its antigen is as yet unknown. The sample contains more than one DNA sequence encoding this CDR3.

Sequences were obtained from blood. The receptor was isolated from a female donor with papillary thyroid cancer or a benign thyroid nodule (not recorded which). Some clones in this sample may be carry-over from other donors' samples. The chain couples TRBV24-1 to TRBJ2-5, with D perhaps matching TRBD1 (6 bases). Here the CDR3 DNA reads TGTGCCACCCGGGAAGGGACATTGTACCAAGAGACCCAGTACTTC. Translating gives CATREGTLYQETQYF.